The 10 T cell receptor beta chains in this list originate from one sample, sequenced in a study of vaccination and CD4 T cells after COVID-19. Sequencing of the DNA from cultured CD4+ T cells was carried out with the Oncomine TCR Beta short-read assay. TCRdb processed the PCR reads anew with MiXCR; each CDR3 protein has one entry. The table records 9,500 to 15,000 distinct CDR3 sequences, approximately 51% of them present only once. For these receptors, no antigen is known. Treatment specified: roughly nine-day PBMC culture with coronavirus spike peptide pools or control peptides (ViraFEST assay). Source: cultured CD4+ T cells from blood, taken after SARS-CoV-2 vaccination. These receptors were taken from a human donor with COVID-19.

This clonotype has only a few counts. The chain has TRBV6-1 and TRBJ2-2; 11 bases are a match to TRBD2. CDR3 length: 15 amino acids. V dropped 8 bases and J dropped 7; count of bases not matched to a gene: 9. Germline assignment: CDR1 MNHNS and CDR2 SASEGT. CDR3 nucleotides: TGTGCCAGCGTCCGTAGCGGGGGGGCGTTCGGGGAGCTGTTTTTT. Its protein is CASVRSGGAFGELFF.

The chain joins TRBV25-1 to TRBJ1-2; a possible D gene is TRBD1 (5 bases). V was shortened by 8 bases and J by 0 bases, with 10 bases between the two germline ends. The CDR3 consists of 13 residues. The germline CDR1 and CDR2 sequences are MGHDK and SYGVNS. CDR3 nucleotide sequence: TGTGCCAGCGGGGACCGAACTAACTATGGCTACACCTTC. This sequence encodes CASGDRTNYGYTF.

The rearrangement uses TRBV20-1 and TRBJ2-1; D is uncertain. The germline CDR1 and CDR2 sequences are DFQATT and SNEGSKA (reference sequence). The CDR3 has 11 residues. Between the trimmed V and J ends, which lost 6 bases and 5 bases, there was a span of 8 bases. CDR3 amino acids: CSAVLNNEQFF. In DNA, the CDR3 is TGCAGTGCGGTGCTGAACAATGAGCAGTTCTTC.

The rearrangement links TRBV27 to TRBJ1-2; 8 bases line up with TRBD1. The CDR3 contains 13 residues. Germline CDR1 is MNHEY and CDR2 is SMNVEV (reference sequence). V shed 6 bases, J shed 5 bases, and the junction held 5 bases outside the gene matches. CDR3 in amino acids: CASSFTGGYGYTF. CDR3 DNA: TGTGCCAGCAGCTTTACAGGGGGTTATGGCTACACCTTC.

This clonotype was seen a handful of times. The chain links TRBV20-1 to TRBJ2-7, with 7 bases that match TRBD1. V shed 0 bases and J 0 bases; nucleotides not matched to a gene: 5. Germline V gene sequence: CDR1 DFQATT, CDR2 SNEGSKA (reference sequence). The CDR3 has 15 amino acids. CDR3 nucleotide sequence: TGCAGTGCTAGAGATCAGGGGGACGGCTCCTACGAGCAGTACTTC. It yields the protein CSARDQGDGSYEQYF.

The table lists this clonotype with a few counts. V gene TRBV10-3 combines with J gene TRBJ1-1; the D is unclear. V was trimmed by 4 bases and J by 5 bases, leaving 14 bases between them. The CDR3 loop spans 14 amino acids. Looked up from germline, CDR1 is ENHRY and CDR2 is SYGVKD. DNA for the CDR3: TGTGCCATCAGTGGGGCCAGCAGACGGACTGAAGCTTTCTTT. Amino acid sequence: CAISGASRRTEAFF.

Worth noting for this clonotype: This could be a read error, since a much larger clone is one nucleotide away. The V and J genes are TRBV6-1 and TRBJ1-2, with a possible D match to TRBD1 (6 bases). Between the trimmed V and J ends, which lost 6 bases and 0 bases, there was a span of 11 bases. The CDR3 is 14 amino acids. Germline CDR1 MNHNS, CDR2 SASEGT. DNA for the CDR3: TGTGCCAGCAGCAGGACAGATCCTAACTATGGCTACACCTTC. Translated, it gives CASSRTDPNYGYTF.

The table lists this clonotype with a few counts. The chain recombines TRBV6-5 with TRBJ1-2; D might be TRBD1 (5 bases). V was cut by 2 bases and J by 1 base, with 17 bases left in between. Germline V gene lookup returns CDR1 MNHEY and CDR2 SVGAGI. The CDR3 loop spans 17 amino acids. In DNA, the CDR3 is TGTGCCAGCAGTTACGGGGCTTACCAGGCCTTTAACTATGGCTACACCTTC. Translated, it gives CASSYGAYQAFNYGYTF.

This rearrangement joins TRBV10-2 to TRBJ2-7; no reliable D call. CDR3 size: 14 residues. V was trimmed by 3 bases and J by 5 bases, leaving 14 bases between them. Germline V gene data show CDR1 as WSHSY and CDR2 as SAAADI. The CDR3, as DNA: TGCGCCAGCAGTGAAGAGTCAGGAGAACACGAGCAGTACTTC. As protein: CASSEESGEHEQYF.

The V and J genes are TRBV20-1 and TRBJ2-2, with TRBD1 matching over 8 bases. Germline V gene data show CDR1 as DFQATT and CDR2 as SNEGSKA (reference sequence). The CDR3 extends over 15 amino acids. Germline trimming cut 2 bases from V and 4 bases from J; bases unmatched to any gene: 6. The chain's CDR3 is CSARLGQGGTGELFF. CDR3 sequence (DNA): TGCAGTGCTAGACTAGGACAGGGAGGCACCGGGGAGCTGTTTTTT.